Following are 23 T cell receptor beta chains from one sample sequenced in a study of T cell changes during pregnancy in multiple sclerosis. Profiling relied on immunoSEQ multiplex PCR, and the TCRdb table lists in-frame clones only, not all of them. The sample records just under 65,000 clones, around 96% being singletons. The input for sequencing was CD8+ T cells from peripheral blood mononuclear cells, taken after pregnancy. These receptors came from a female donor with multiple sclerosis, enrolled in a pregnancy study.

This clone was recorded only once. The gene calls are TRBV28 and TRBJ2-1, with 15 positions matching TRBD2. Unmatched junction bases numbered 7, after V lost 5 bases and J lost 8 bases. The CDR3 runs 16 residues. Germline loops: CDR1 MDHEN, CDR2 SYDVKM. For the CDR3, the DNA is TGTGCCAGCAGTGTAACCGGGACTAGCGGGAGGTATGAGCAGTTCTTC. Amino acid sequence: CASSVTGTSGRYEQFF.

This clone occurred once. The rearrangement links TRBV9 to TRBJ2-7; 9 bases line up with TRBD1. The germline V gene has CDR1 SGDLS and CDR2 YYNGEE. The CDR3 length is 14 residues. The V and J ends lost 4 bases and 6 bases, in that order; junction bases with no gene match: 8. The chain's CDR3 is CASSSGTGLSEQYF. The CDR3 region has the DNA TGTGCCAGCAGCTCAGGGACAGGGTTGTCCGAGCAGTACTTC.

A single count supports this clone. The CDR3: CASSSGTGGNTIYF. CDR3 in DNA: TGTGCCAGCAGTTCTGGGACAGGGGGAAACACCATATATTTT. The V call is TRBV6-6, the J call TRBJ1-3, with 9 bases aligning to TRBD1. The CDR3 consists of 14 residues. V trimming: 4 bases; J trimming: 4 bases; junction bases outside the gene matches: 2. Germline lookup yields CDR1 MNHNY and CDR2 SVGAGI (reference sequence).

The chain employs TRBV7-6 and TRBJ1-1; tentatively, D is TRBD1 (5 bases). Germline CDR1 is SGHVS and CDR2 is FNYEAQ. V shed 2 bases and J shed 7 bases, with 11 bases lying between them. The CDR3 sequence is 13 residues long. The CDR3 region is CASSLLGGGEAFF. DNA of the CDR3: TGTGCCAGCAGCTTATTGGGGGGAGGTGAAGCTTTCTTT. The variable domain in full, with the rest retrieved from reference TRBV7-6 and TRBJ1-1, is GAGVSQSPRYKVTKRGQDVALRCDPISGHVSLYWYRQALGQGPEFLTYFNYEAQQDKSGLPNDRFSAERPEGSISTLTIQRTEQRDSAMYRCASSLLGGGEAFFGQGTRLTVV.

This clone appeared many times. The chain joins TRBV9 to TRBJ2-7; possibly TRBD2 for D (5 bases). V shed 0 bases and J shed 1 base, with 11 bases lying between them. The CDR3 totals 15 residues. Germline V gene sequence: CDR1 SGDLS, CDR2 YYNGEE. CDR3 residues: CASSVADSESYEQYF. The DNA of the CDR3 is TGTGCCAGCAGCGTAGCTGATAGCGAGTCCTACGAGCAGTACTTC.

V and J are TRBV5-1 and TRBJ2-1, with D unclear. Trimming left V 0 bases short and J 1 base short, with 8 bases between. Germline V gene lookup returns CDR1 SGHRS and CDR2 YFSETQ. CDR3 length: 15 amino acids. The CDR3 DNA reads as TGCGCCAGCAGCTTGGGGCGGTTATCCTACAATGAGCAGTTCTTC. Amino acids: CASSLGRLSYNEQFF.

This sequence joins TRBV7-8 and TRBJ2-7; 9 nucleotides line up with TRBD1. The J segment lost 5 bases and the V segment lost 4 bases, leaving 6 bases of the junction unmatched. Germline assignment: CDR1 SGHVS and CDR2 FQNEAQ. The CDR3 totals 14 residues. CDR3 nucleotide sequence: TGTGCCAGCAGCTGGGGACAGGGATGGGACGAGCAGTACTTC. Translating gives CASSWGQGWDEQYF.

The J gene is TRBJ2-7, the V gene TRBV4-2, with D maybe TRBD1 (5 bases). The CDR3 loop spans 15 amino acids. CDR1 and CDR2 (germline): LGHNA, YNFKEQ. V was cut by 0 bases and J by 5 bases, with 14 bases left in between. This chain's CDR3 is CASSQDKAGKNEQYF. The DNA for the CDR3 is TGTGCCAGCAGCCAAGACAAAGCAGGGAAAAACGAGCAGTACTTC.

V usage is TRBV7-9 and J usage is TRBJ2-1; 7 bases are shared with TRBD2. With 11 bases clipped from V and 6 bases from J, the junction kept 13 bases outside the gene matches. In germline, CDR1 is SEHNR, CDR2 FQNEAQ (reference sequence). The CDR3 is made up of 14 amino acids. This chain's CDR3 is CAGGGAGSVNEQFF. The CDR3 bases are TGTGCCGGGGGGGGAGCGGGAAGTGTCAATGAGCAGTTCTTC.

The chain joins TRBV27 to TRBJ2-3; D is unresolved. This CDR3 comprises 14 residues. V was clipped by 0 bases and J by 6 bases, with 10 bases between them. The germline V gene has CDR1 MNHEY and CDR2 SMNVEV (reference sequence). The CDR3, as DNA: TGTGCCAGCAGTTTATCGTTAAGTGGCGATACGCAGTATTTT. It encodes CASSLSLSGDTQYF.

Here the CDR3 reads CASSYTQGFVGNTIYF. CDR3 in DNA: TGTGCCAGCAGTTACACACAGGGGTTCGTTGGAAACACCATATATTTT. This sequence joins TRBV6-5 and TRBJ1-3; 7 bases align to TRBD1. The length of the CDR3 is 16 residues. Germline CDR1 reads MNHEY; CDR2 reads SVGAGI. After removal of 2 bases from V and 3 bases from J, the junction contained 7 bases not matched to a gene.

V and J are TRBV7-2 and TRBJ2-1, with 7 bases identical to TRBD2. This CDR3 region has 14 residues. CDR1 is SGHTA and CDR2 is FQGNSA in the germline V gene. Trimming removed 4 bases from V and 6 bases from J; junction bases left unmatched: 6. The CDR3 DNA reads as TGTGCCAGCAGCTCTATAGCGGGTTCCAATGAGCAGTTCTTC. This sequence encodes CASSSIAGSNEQFF.

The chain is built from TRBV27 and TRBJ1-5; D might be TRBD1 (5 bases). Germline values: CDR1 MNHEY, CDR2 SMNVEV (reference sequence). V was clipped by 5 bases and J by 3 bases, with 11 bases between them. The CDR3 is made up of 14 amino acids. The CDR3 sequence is CASSTRQFNQPQHF. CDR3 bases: TGTGCCAGCAGTACGCGACAGTTCAATCAGCCCCAGCATTTT.

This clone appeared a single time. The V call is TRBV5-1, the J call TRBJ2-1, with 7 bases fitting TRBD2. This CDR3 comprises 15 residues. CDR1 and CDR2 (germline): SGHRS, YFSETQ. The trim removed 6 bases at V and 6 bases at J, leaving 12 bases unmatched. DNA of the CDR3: TGCGCCAGCACCCTGGGGGGGGTAGCTCTCAATGAGCAGTTCTTC. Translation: CASTLGGVALNEQFF. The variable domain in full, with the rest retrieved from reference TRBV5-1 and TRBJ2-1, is KAGVTQTPRYLIKTRGQQVTLSCSPISGHRSVSWYQQTPGQGLQFLFEYFSETQRNKGNFPGRFSGRQFSNSRSEMNVSTLELGDSALYLCASTLGGVALNEQFFGPGTRLTVL.

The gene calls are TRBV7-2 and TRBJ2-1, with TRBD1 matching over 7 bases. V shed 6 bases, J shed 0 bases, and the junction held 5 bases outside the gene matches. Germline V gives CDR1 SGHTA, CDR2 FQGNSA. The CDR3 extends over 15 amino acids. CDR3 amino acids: CASSLDRSSYNEQFF. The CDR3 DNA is TGTGCCAGCAGTTTGGACAGGAGCTCCTACAATGAGCAGTTCTTC.

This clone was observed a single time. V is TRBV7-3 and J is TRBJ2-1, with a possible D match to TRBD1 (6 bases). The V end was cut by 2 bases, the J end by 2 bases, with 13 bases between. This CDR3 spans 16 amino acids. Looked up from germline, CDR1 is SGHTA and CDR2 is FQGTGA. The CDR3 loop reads CASSLPIRDTYNEQFF. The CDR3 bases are TGTGCCAGCAGCTTACCGATCCGGGACACCTACAATGAGCAGTTCTTC. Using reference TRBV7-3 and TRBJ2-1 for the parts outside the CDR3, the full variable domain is GAGVSQTPSNKVTEKGKYVELRCDPISGHTALYWYRQSLGQGPEFLIYFQGTGAADDSGLPNDRFFAVRPEGSVSTLKIQRTERGDSAVYLCASSLPIRDTYNEQFFGPGTRLTVL.

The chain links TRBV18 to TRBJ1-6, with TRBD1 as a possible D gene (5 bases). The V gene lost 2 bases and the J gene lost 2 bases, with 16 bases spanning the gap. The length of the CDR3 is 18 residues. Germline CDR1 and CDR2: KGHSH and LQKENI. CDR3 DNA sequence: TGTGCCAGCTCACCAAGGGGAAAGAGCCCTACCTATAATTCACCCCTCCACTTT. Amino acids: CASSPRGKSPTYNSPLHF.

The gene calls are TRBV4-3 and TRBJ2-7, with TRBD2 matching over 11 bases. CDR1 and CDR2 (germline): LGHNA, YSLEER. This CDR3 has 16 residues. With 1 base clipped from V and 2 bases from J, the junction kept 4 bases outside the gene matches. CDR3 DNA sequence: TGCGCCAGCAGCCAAGCACAGACTAGCGGGACCTACGAGCAGTACTTC. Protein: CASSQAQTSGTYEQYF.

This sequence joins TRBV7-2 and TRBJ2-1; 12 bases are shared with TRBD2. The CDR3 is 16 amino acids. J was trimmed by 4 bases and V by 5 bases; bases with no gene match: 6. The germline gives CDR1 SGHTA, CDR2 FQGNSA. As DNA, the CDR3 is TGTGCCAGCAGCACCGGGGGACTAGCGGGTTACAATGAGCAGTTCTTC. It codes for CASSTGGLAGYNEQFF.

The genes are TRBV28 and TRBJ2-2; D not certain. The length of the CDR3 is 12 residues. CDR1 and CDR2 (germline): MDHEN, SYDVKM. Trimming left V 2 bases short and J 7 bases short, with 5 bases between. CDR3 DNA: TGTGCCAGCAGTTTACGGGTCGGGGAGCTGTTTTTT. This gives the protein CASSLRVGELFF. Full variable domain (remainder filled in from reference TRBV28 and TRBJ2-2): DVKVTQSSRYLVKRTGEKVFLECVQDMDHENMFWYRQDPGLGLRLIYFSYDVKMKEKGDIPEGYSVSREKKERFSLILESASTNQTSMYLCASSLRVGELFFGEGSRLTVL.

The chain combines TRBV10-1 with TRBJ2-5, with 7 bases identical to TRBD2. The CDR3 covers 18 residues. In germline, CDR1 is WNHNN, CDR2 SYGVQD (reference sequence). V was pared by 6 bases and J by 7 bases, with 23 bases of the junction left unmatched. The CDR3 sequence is CASRTREGPYKNWRTQYF. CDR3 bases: TGCGCCAGCAGAACGAGGGAGGGCCCATATAAGAATTGGAGGACCCAGTACTTC.

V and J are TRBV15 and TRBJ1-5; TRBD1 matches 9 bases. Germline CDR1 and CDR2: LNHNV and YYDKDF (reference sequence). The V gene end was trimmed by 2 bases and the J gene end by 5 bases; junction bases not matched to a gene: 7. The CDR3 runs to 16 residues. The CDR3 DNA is TGTGCCACCAGCAGACCTACAGGGGGCGCCCATCAGCCCCAGCATTTT. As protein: CATSRPTGGAHQPQHF.

This CDR3 reads CASTSDSYNEQFF. The CDR3, as DNA: TGTGCCAGCACTAGCGACTCCTACAATGAGCAGTTCTTC. The chain uses TRBV6-1 and TRBJ2-1; TRBD2 is a possible D gene (6 bases). The CDR3 totals 13 residues. Trimming stripped 7 bases from V and 0 bases from J, with 7 bases between. Germline-derived CDR1 and CDR2 are MNHNS and SASEGT.